This TCR beta chain was documented in a study of OX40 agonist ivuxolimab in advanced cancers. Study-level background: Ivuxolimab was a fully human IgG2 agonistic monoclonal antibody targeting the costimulatory receptor OX40 (CD134). Intravenous ivuxolimab was administered to patients every 2 weeks at six dose levels: 0.01, 0.1, 0.3, 1.5, 3 and 10 mg/kg. Of the approximately 53 patients in dose escalation, 19 had hepatocellular carcinoma, some 15 had melanoma, 9 had renal cell carcinoma and 9 had head and neck cancer. The dose-escalation cohort was about 87% male with a mean age of approximately 60 years, ranging from roughly 20 to 80. Patients were allowed to have had prior anti-PD-1, anti-PD-L1 or anti-CTLA-4 therapy, and 40% of the dose-escalation patients had previously received checkpoint inhibitors. Partial responses occurred in three dose-escalation patients, of whom one had hepatocellular carcinoma and two had cutaneous melanoma. The point of sequencing TCRbeta in the periphery was to test whether ivuxolimab changed TCR sequence diversity and drove clonal T-cell expansion. The monotherapy dose-escalation portion (N ≈ 57 patients) of the phase I ivuxolimab trial is reported in the paper.

A note on this clone: Its antigen is not yet known. Within one base of it there is no much larger clone, and no base qualities were kept.

V gives up 2 bases and J gives up 7 bases, and the segment between their germline ends measures 14 bases. Via the germline V gene, CDR1 is MDHEN and CDR2 SYDVKM. The CDR3 contains 14 residues, cysteine and phenylalanine counted. CDR3 DNA is the only sequence kept; it has 42 bases, read in frame from the first base. The research as a whole found: Partial responders in the 0.1-3.0 mg/kg groups had among the lowest normalized peripheral clonal expansion, especially among CD8+ T cells. The antigen specificity of the clonally expanded peripheral T cells was not determined. Clonal expansion of both CD4+ and CD8+ blood T cells was observed from baseline to week 6 at doses 0.1 to 3.0 mg/kg. Low levels of normalized T-cell clonal expansion were also seen in some nonresponding patients. After ivuxolimab, CD8+ T cells had more expanded clones than CD4+ T cells on average.

To sequence the TCRbeta CDR3 region, genomic DNA was isolated from the sorted cells. The immunoSEQ Assay was used to sequence the TCRbeta CDR3 regions. The immuneACCESS repertoire file appears here via TCRdb, limited to in-frame rearrangements. These files lack a portion of the clones; in checked studies, under half of the deficit traces to unresolved V genes, and the cause of the others is not known. The sample records about 79,000 clones, approximately 84% of which are singletons. The ten largest clonotypes hold 0.45% to 0.65% of the sample. The trial excluded patients who had a history of autoimmune disease or who were on systemic immunosuppression. Peripheral blood for TCR sequencing was collected from all dose cohorts at baseline, on cycle 4 day 1, and on cycle 7 day 1. Samples came from an open-label, multicenter, first-in-human phase I dose-escalation trial of ivuxolimab. The trial enrolled adults with locally advanced or metastatic head and neck squamous cell, hepatocellular, melanoma or renal cell carcinoma. Before TCR sequencing, CD4+ and CD8+ T cells were separately sorted from peripheral blood.

Source: CD4+ or CD8+ T cells sorted from blood, taken in a trial of the OX40 agonist ivuxolimab. This sequence uses TRBV28 and TRBJ1-2, with a tentative D gene TRBD1 over 5 matching bases. The clonotype originates from an adult with an advanced solid tumor such as melanoma, head and neck, liver or kidney cancer. The CDR3 amino acid sequence is: CASSLGAGRGGYTF. The nucleotides are TGTGCCAGCAGTTTAGGGGCAGGCCGTGGTGGCTACACCTTC.